This TCR beta chain was retrieved from a study of blood T cell repertoires in COVID-19. Across the whole study: The analysed material was cDNA or gDNA that came from T cells, B-cell-depleted T cells, or PBMCs.

As processed by the authors: Reference gene primer amplification yielded estimated nucleated cell counts. Method: immunoSEQ multiplex PCR; TCRdb's copy keeps in-frame clones and lacks some. V and J calls and clone size follow that table, whereas D and trimming were derived from the DNA. The table lists roughly 100,000 clones, 85% of them singletons. The germline CDR1 and CDR2 sequences are LNHDA and SQIVND (reference sequence). The CDR3 consists of 16 residues. V was pared by 5 bases and J by 6 bases, with 20 bases between. Sequences were obtained from peripheral blood. This chain uses TRBV19 with TRBJ2-1; D gene unclear. This clonotype was obtained from a man aged 50-59 years with acute or convalescent COVID-19. CDR3 sequence reads: CASSAEVPPISNEQFF. The CDR3 nucleotides read TGTGCCAGTAGTGCAGAGGTCCCCCCCATCTCCAATGAGCAGTTCTTC. Full variable domain (rest looked up from reference TRBV19 and TRBJ2-1): DGGITQSPKYLFRKEGQNVTLSCEQNLNHDAMYWYRQDPGQGLRLIYYSQIVNDFQKGDIAEGYSVSREKKESFPLTVTSAQKNPTAFYLCASSAEVPPISNEQFFGPGTRLTVL.